The 21 T cell receptor beta chains given below trace back to one sample, sequenced in a study of early T cells in non-severe SARS-CoV-2 infection. Each CDR3 protein gets one entry after TCRdb re-called the 5' RACE reads with MiXCR. Of around 86,000 distinct CDR3 sequences listed, roughly 14% are singletons. Sequencing was carried out using whole blood. Receptors were obtained from an adult who was a healthcare worker with PCR-confirmed SARS-CoV-2 infection or an uninfected control (not recorded which).

This clonotype was seen repeatedly, ten times or more. The genes are TRBV7-9 and TRBJ2-7, with 10 bases aligning to TRBD1. Looked up from germline, CDR1 is SEHNR and CDR2 is FQNEAQ (reference sequence). The junction had 8 bases not matched to a gene; V was cut back by 5 bases and J by 4 bases. CDR3 length: 15 amino acids. The CDR3 nucleotides read TGTGCCAGCAGCCCCGGACAGGGGGATTCGTACGAGCAGTACGTC. Protein product: CASSPGQGDSYEQYV.

The J gene is TRBJ2-3, the V gene TRBV6-4; D ambiguous. Per the germline V gene, CDR1 is MRHNA and CDR2 is SNTAGT. V was trimmed by 1 base and J by 0 bases, leaving 11 bases between them. This CDR3 is 16 amino acids long. The CDR3 sequence: CASSDLPGASTDTQYF. DNA of the CDR3: TGTGCCAGCAGTGACTTACCCGGTGCTAGCACAGATACGCAGTATTTT.

This clonotype was seen at least ten times. The chain links TRBV7-2 to TRBJ2-5; the match to TRBD2 covers 13 bases. In germline, CDR1 is SGHTA, CDR2 FQGNSA. Trimming removed 4 bases from V and 2 bases from J; junction bases left unmatched: 1. This CDR3 comprises 15 residues. The CDR3 here is CASSWTSGGQETQYF. As DNA, the CDR3 is TGTGCCAGCAGCTGGACTAGCGGGGGTCAAGAGACCCAGTACTTC.

This chain links TRBV6-6 with TRBJ2-5; D unclear. V lost 4 bases and J lost 2, with 11 bases in between. Germline V gene data show CDR1 as MNHNY and CDR2 as SVGAGI (reference sequence). There are 14 residues in the CDR3. DNA of the CDR3: TGTGCCAGCAGTTGGGTGCTGGGGCAAGAGACCCAGTACTTC. It translates to CASSWVLGQETQYF.

The V call is TRBV6-5, the J call TRBJ2-5; D unresolved. This CDR3 is 15 amino acids long. The germline gives CDR1 MNHEY, CDR2 SVGAGI. The germline V and J ends were trimmed by 0 bases and 4 bases, with 12 bases remaining between them. Here the CDR3 reads CASSYSVTKVETQYF. CDR3 in DNA: TGTGCCAGCAGTTACTCCGTAACCAAAGTAGAGACCCAGTACTTC.

This chain links TRBV7-2 with TRBJ2-7; unclear D gene. This CDR3 is built from 13 residues. The germline V and J ends were trimmed by 1 base and 2 bases, with 6 bases remaining between them. Germline CDR1 SGHTA, CDR2 FQGNSA. The CDR3 region has the DNA TGTGCCAGCAGCTTAGACCACGCCTACGAGCAGTACGTC. Amino acids: CASSLDHAYEQYV.

The chain joins TRBV12-3 or TRBV12-4 to TRBJ1-1, with D possibly being TRBD1 (6 bases). The CDR3 covers 11 residues. V lost 6 bases and J lost 11, with 13 bases in between. The CDR3 region is CASSPRGGAFF. CDR3 bases: TGTGCCAGCAGCCCCAGAGGGGGGGCTTTCTTT.

The V and J genes are TRBV12-3 or TRBV12-4 and TRBJ1-2; the D is unclear. The CDR3 has 12 residues. Trimming removed 8 bases at V and 2 bases at J, with 9 bases between. CDR3 residues: CASGSGNYGYTF. In DNA form, the CDR3 reads TGTGCCAGCGGTTCTGGGAACTATGGCTACACCTTC.

This clonotype appeared a few times. The chain joins TRBV4-1 to TRBJ1-3; a possible D gene is TRBD1 (6 bases). V shed 1 base and J shed 1 base, with 14 bases lying between them. This CDR3 is built from 17 residues. Per the germline V gene, CDR1 is MGHRA and CDR2 is YSYEKL. The CDR3: CASSQGFGGVSGNTIYF. As DNA, the CDR3 is TGCGCCAGCAGCCAAGGATTTGGGGGCGTTTCTGGAAACACCATATATTTT.

V is TRBV6-1 and J is TRBJ1-5, with TRBD1 matching 9 bases. Germline V gene data show CDR1 as MNHNS and CDR2 as SASEGT. V gave up 3 bases and J gave up 11 bases; unmatched junction bases: 11. The CDR3 has 15 amino acids. The CDR3, as DNA: TGTGCCAGCAGTGAGGGGGGGACAGGGCGATCGGCCCAGCATTTT. This translates into CASSEGGTGRSAQHF.

This chain uses TRBV5-5 with TRBJ2-5; perhaps TRBD2 as D (5 bases). The germline V gene encodes CDR1 SGHKS and CDR2 YYEKEE (reference sequence). Deletions cut 1 base from V and 0 bases from J, with 7 bases between. The CDR3 is 14 amino acids. The CDR3 bases are TGTGCCAGCAGCTTGCTGGGAGACCAAGAGACCCAGTACTTC. Translating gives CASSLLGDQETQYF. The full variable domain, with the rest looked up from reference TRBV5-5 and TRBJ2-5, is DAGVTQSPTHLIKTRGQQVTLRCSPISGHKSVSWYQQVLGQGPQFIFQYYEKEERGRGNFPDRFSARQFPNYSSELNVNALLLGDSALYLCASSLLGDQETQYFGPGTRLLVL.

The rearrangement links TRBV27 to TRBJ2-7; D not resolved. There are 13 residues in the CDR3. Deletions cut 5 bases from V and 8 bases from J, with 16 bases between. Germline loops: CDR1 MNHEY, CDR2 SMNVEV (reference sequence). The CDR3, as DNA: TGTGCCAGCAGTCCTGACGGAGTCTTAAAGCAGTACGTC. Its translation is CASSPDGVLKQYV.

The sample holds many counts of this clonotype. V and J are TRBV6-6 and TRBJ2-2; 11 nucleotides align to TRBD1. The CDR3 extends over 21 amino acids. CDR1 is MNHNY and CDR2 is SVGAGI in the germline V gene (reference sequence). Unmatched junction bases numbered 19, after V lost 7 bases and J lost 0 bases. The CDR3 DNA reads as TGTGCCAGCATTCAACTGACCCGGGACAGGGGGATAGTGGCGAACACCGGGGAGCTGTTTTTT. Translated: CASIQLTRDRGIVANTGELFF.

This clonotype was recorded many times. This rearrangement joins TRBV2 to TRBJ1-6; 9 bases agree with TRBD1. Looked up from germline, CDR1 is SNHLY and CDR2 is FYNNEI. V gave up 7 bases and J gave up 9 bases; unmatched junction bases: 4. The CDR3 extends over 13 amino acids. The CDR3 loop reads CASKDRGGSPLHF. The CDR3 DNA sequence: TGTGCCAGCAAGGACAGGGGAGGTTCACCCCTCCACTTT.

A few counts support this clonotype. The chain is built from TRBV2 and TRBJ2-2; unclear D gene. Per the germline V gene, CDR1 is SNHLY and CDR2 is FYNNEI. This CDR3 has 13 residues. V lost 4 bases and J lost 8, with 11 bases in between. CDR3 residues: CASSVSSQGELFF. In nucleotides, the CDR3 is TGTGCCAGCAGTGTTAGTTCCCAAGGGGAGCTGTTTTTT.

The rearrangement uses TRBV18 and TRBJ1-1; D is perhaps TRBD1 (5 bases). The CDR3 has 14 amino acids. Germline V lookup: CDR1 KGHSH, CDR2 LQKENI. V was clipped by 6 bases and J by 4 bases, with 15 bases between them. The CDR3 nucleotides are TGTGCCAGCTCCTTGGGGCAGGGTGGCACTGAAGCTTTCTTT. This codes for CASSLGQGGTEAFF.

This clonotype was counted between two and nine times. The chain couples TRBV7-3 to TRBJ2-2; 12 bases fit TRBD1. This CDR3 contains 14 residues. Germline loops: CDR1 SGHTA, CDR2 FQGTGA. Germline trimming cut 5 bases from V and 12 bases from J; bases unmatched to any gene: 7. CDR3 residues: CASSPTGTGGQLFF. CDR3 nucleotides: TGTGCCAGCAGCCCTACGGGGACAGGGGGCCAGCTGTTTTTT.

There are a few counts of this clonotype. This chain uses TRBV10-1 with TRBJ1-4; D gene unclear. The CDR3 covers 15 residues. V gave up 0 bases and J gave up 0 bases, with 5 bases separating them. The germline CDR1 and CDR2 sequences are WNHNN and SYGVQD (reference sequence). The CDR3 bases are TGCGCCAGCAGTGAGTCGATTGCAACTAATGAAAAACTGTTTTTT. This encodes CASSESIATNEKLFF.

V and J are TRBV20-1 and TRBJ2-1; TRBD2 matches at 8 bases. The V gene's germline CDR1 is DFQATT and CDR2 SNEGSKA (reference sequence). The CDR3 is 14 residues long. The V and J ends lost 5 bases and 8 bases, in that order; junction bases with no gene match: 11. In DNA form, the CDR3 reads TGCAGTGCTGTACGGGGGGGCGGAGGGGATGAGCAGTTCTTC. Translation gives CSAVRGGGGDEQFF.

This clonotype was recorded a few times. The J gene is TRBJ2-3, the V gene TRBV28; 7 nucleotides align to TRBD1. After removal of 6 bases from V and 4 bases from J, the junction contained 10 bases not matched to a gene. From germline, CDR1 is MDHEN and CDR2 SYDVKM. CDR3 size: 15 residues. The CDR3 reads CASSILTGRSDTQYF. CDR3 DNA: TGTGCCAGCAGCATTTTGACAGGGAGATCAGATACGCAGTATTTT.

The rearrangement links TRBV6-1 to TRBJ2-3, with D uncertain. The V gene's germline CDR1 is MNHNS and CDR2 SASEGT. Between the trimmed V and J ends, which lost 2 bases and 2 bases, there was a span of 8 bases. The CDR3 has 14 amino acids. The CDR3 reads CASSEKGPTDTQYF. Written as DNA, the CDR3 is TGTGCCAGCAGTGAAAAGGGTCCCACAGATACGCAGTATTTT.